A single sample is the source of the 23 T cell receptor beta chains below, sequenced in a study of cytomegalovirus exposure and HLA in healthy donors. The PCR employed 60 Vbeta primers together with 13 Jbeta primers. Sequenced by immunoSEQ multiplex PCR; TCRdb stores in-frame clones only, minus some. The profile shows roughly 150,000 clones, around four fifths of them singletons. Sequencing used PBMCs. Source of these receptors: a male donor in good health and CMV-seronegative.

This clone has only a few counts. V usage is TRBV19 and J usage is TRBJ2-5; 7 nucleotides align to TRBD2. J lost 7 bases, V lost 5 bases, and 7 bases had no gene match. Germline lookup yields CDR1 LNHDA and CDR2 SQIVND (reference sequence). CDR3 length: 13 residues. The CDR3 here is CASSAGLVGTQYF. CDR3 coding DNA: TGTGCCAGTAGTGCCGGACTAGTAGGGACCCAGTACTTC.

This clone was recorded only once. The chain has TRBV27 and TRBJ2-3; unclear D gene. The CDR3 extends over 14 amino acids. Germline CDR1 MNHEY, CDR2 SMNVEV (reference sequence). Trimming pared 3 bases from V and 3 bases from J, leaving 10 bases between. Here the CDR3 DNA reads TGTGCCAGCAGTTTTACTCTTTCAACAGATACGCAGTATTTT. Its translation is CASSFTLSTDTQYF.

This clone was counted a single time. V usage is TRBV11-2 and J usage is TRBJ2-1; TRBD2 aligns across 12 bases. The length of the CDR3 is 16 residues. Unmatched junction bases numbered 5, after V lost 2 bases and J lost 6 bases. The V gene's germline CDR1 is SGHAT and CDR2 FQNNGV. The CDR3 here is CASSLQTSGGVNEQFF. CDR3 sequence (DNA): TGTGCCAGCAGCTTACAGACTAGCGGGGGTGTCAATGAGCAGTTCTTC.

The chain employs TRBV18 and TRBJ2-5, with D possibly being TRBD1 (6 bases). This CDR3 has 13 residues. Germline V CDR1 and CDR2: KGHSH, LQKENI. Trimming cost V 2 bases and J 4 bases, with 8 bases left between them. Written as DNA, the CDR3 is TGTGCCAGCTCACCAGCAGGGGCAGAGACCCAGTACTTC. Translated, it gives CASSPAGAETQYF.

A single count supports this clone. The chain couples TRBV28 to TRBJ2-1, with 8 bases lining up with TRBD2. V was clipped by 4 bases and J by 5 bases; unmatched bases: 7. Germline-derived CDR1 and CDR2 are MDHEN and SYDVKM. This CDR3 spans 15 amino acids. The CDR3 DNA is TGTGCCAGCAGTTACAGTACTAGCGGAAACAATGAGCAGTTCTTC. Amino acids: CASSYSTSGNNEQFF. The full variable domain, its missing parts supplied by reference TRBV28 and TRBJ2-1, is DVKVTQSSRYLVKRTGEKVFLECVQDMDHENMFWYRQDPGLGLRLIYFSYDVKMKEKGDIPEGYSVSREKKERFSLILESASTNQTSMYLCASSYSTSGNNEQFFGPGTRLTVL.

This clone showed up just once. The rearrangement uses TRBV7-9 and TRBJ1-3; D gene ambiguous. Trimming removed 2 bases from V and 2 bases from J, with 4 bases in between. The CDR3 consists of 13 residues. Germline V gives CDR1 SEHNR, CDR2 FQNEAQ (reference sequence). In DNA form, the CDR3 reads TGTGCCAGCAGCTTATATGCTGGAAACACCATATATTTT. Amino acids: CASSLYAGNTIYF. The whole variable domain, remainder taken from reference TRBV7-9 and TRBJ1-3, is DTGVSQNPRHKITKRGQNVTFRCDPISEHNRLYWYRQTLGQGPEFLTYFQNEAQLEKSRLLSDRFSAERPKGSFSTLEIQRTEQGDSAMYLCASSLYAGNTIYFGEGSWLTVV.

The gene calls are TRBV7-9 and TRBJ1-1; D is unresolved. This CDR3 has 13 residues. The ends were cut back, 1 base at V and 2 bases at J, with 5 bases in the middle. Germline V CDR1 and CDR2: SEHNR, FQNEAQ (reference sequence). The CDR3 nucleotides are TGTGCCAGCAGCTTAGAAACTAACACTGAAGCTTTCTTT. Translation: CASSLETNTEAFF.

The V gene is TRBV6-6, the J gene TRBJ1-1, with TRBD1 identical over 11 bases. Unmatched junction bases numbered 5, after V lost 6 bases and J lost 5 bases. Germline loops: CDR1 MNHNY, CDR2 SVGAGI (reference sequence). The CDR3 contains 14 residues. The CDR3 nucleotides are TGTGCCAGCAGAACGGGACAGGGGGGAACTGAAGCTTTCTTT. Translated, it gives CASRTGQGGTEAFF.

This chain links TRBV10-3 with TRBJ2-7, with TRBD1 matching over 8 bases. The V segment lost 0 bases and the J segment 1 base; nucleotides outside the gene matches: 8. The germline V gene has CDR1 ENHRY and CDR2 SYGVKD. The CDR3 covers 17 residues. CDR3 sequence: CAISESGFGTGSYEQYF. CDR3 DNA: TGTGCCATCAGTGAGTCCGGGTTCGGGACAGGATCCTACGAGCAGTACTTC.

The chain recombines TRBV7-3 with TRBJ2-7, with a weak D call TRBD2 (7 bases). The CDR3 is made up of 15 amino acids. The ends were cut back, 5 bases at V and 0 bases at J, with 14 bases in the middle. CDR1 SGHTA and CDR2 FQGTGA come from the germline V gene. CDR3 nucleotides: TGTGCCAGCAGCCGAGGGGGAGGGCGCTCCTACGAGCAGTACTTC. Amino acids: CASSRGGGRSYEQYF.

The V gene is TRBV7-9, the J gene TRBJ2-7; 8 bases match TRBD2. V was pared by 5 bases and J by 2 bases, with 8 bases of the junction left unmatched. Per the germline V gene, CDR1 is SEHNR and CDR2 is FQNEAQ (reference sequence). This CDR3 is 15 amino acids long. CDR3 in DNA: TGTGCCAGCAGCCCAAAGGTAGCGGGAACCTACGAGCAGTACTTC. As protein: CASSPKVAGTYEQYF.

The chain joins TRBV5-6 to TRBJ2-2; D not resolved. Germline V CDR1 and CDR2: SGHDT, YYEEEE. This CDR3 has 14 residues. Deletions cut 1 base from V and 6 bases from J, with 10 bases between. The CDR3 nucleotides are TGTGCCAGCAGCTTGCCGGGTCGGTCCGGGGAGCTGTTTTTT. Encoded protein: CASSLPGRSGELFF.

The chain combines TRBV25-1 with TRBJ2-7; weak D call: TRBD1 (6 bases). The CDR3 is made up of 16 amino acids. Trimming left V 2 bases short and J 2 bases short, with 16 bases between. In germline, CDR1 is MGHDK, CDR2 SYGVNS. The CDR3, as DNA: TGTGCCAGCAGTGAACACTCCTCGGGACACCCCTACGAGCAGTACTTC. This codes for CASSEHSSGHPYEQYF.

V and J are TRBV6-1 and TRBJ2-7; no clear D. Germline CDR1 and CDR2: MNHNS and SASEGT. The CDR3 extends over 13 amino acids. V dropped 0 bases and J dropped 2 bases, with 5 bases sitting between them. CDR3 nucleotide sequence: TGTGCCAGCAGTGAAGCTATCCCCTACGAGCAGTACTTC. The encoded protein is CASSEAIPYEQYF.

The rearrangement uses TRBV7-6 and TRBJ2-3; 7 positions agree with TRBD1. The germline CDR1 and CDR2 sequences are SGHVS and FNYEAQ. CDR3 length: 16 amino acids. V lost 0 bases to trimming and J lost 3 bases; unmatched junction nucleotides: 6. CDR3 sequence: CASSLAVRGSTDTQYF. The CDR3 DNA reads as TGTGCCAGCAGCTTAGCAGTCAGGGGGAGTACAGATACGCAGTATTTT. Combining the CDR3 with reference TRBV7-6 and TRBJ2-3 gives the whole variable domain GAGVSQSPRYKVTKRGQDVALRCDPISGHVSLYWYRQALGQGPEFLTYFNYEAQQDKSGLPNDRFSAERPEGSISTLTIQRTEQRDSAMYRCASSLAVRGSTDTQYFGPGTRLTVL.

The V and J genes are TRBV30 and TRBJ2-2; D might be TRBD2 (6 bases). Trimming cost V 1 base and J 6 bases, with 15 bases left between them. This CDR3 spans 15 amino acids. Germline V gene lookup returns CDR1 GTSNPN and CDR2 SVGIG (reference sequence). CDR3 in amino acids: CAWSEEGGRAGELFF. CDR3 DNA: TGTGCCTGGAGTGAAGAGGGAGGCCGCGCCGGGGAGCTGTTTTTT.

This clone was seen only a few times. The chain joins TRBV7-3 to TRBJ2-7; 8 nucleotides agree with TRBD2. The CDR3 is 15 amino acids. Germline-derived CDR1 and CDR2 are SGHTA and FQGTGA. V shed 1 base, J shed 6 bases, and the junction held 8 bases outside the gene matches. The CDR3 region is CASSLSLAGSVEQYF. In DNA form, the CDR3 reads TGTGCCAGCAGCTTAAGTTTAGCGGGATCAGTCGAGCAGTACTTC.

This sequence joins TRBV6-6 and TRBJ1-2, with 8 bases identical to TRBD1. Germline CDR1 MNHNY, CDR2 SVGAGI (reference sequence). With 0 bases clipped from V and 8 bases from J, the junction kept 8 bases outside the gene matches. CDR3 length equals 15 residues. The CDR3 bases are TGTGCCAGCAGTTACTCTGACAGGGGATTTGCCGGCTACACCTTC. Translation gives CASSYSDRGFAGYTF.

V and J are TRBV5-6 and TRBJ2-7; D is ambiguous. The CDR3 length is 12 residues. The ends were cut back, 2 bases at V and 3 bases at J, with 6 bases in the middle. Per the germline V gene, CDR1 is SGHDT and CDR2 is YYEEEE. The CDR3 DNA sequence: TGTGCCAGCAGCTTTGGGCGCTACGAGCAGTACTTC. The encoded protein is CASSFGRYEQYF.

This clone has only one observation. J is TRBJ2-1 and V is TRBV27; perhaps TRBD2 as D (5 bases). The CDR3 totals 11 residues. CDR1 is MNHEY, CDR2 SMNVEV, per germline (reference sequence). The V end was cut by 8 bases, the J end by 13 bases, with 15 bases between. DNA of the CDR3: TGTGCCAGCGGATTCGCGAGGGCTCAGTTCTTC. Translated: CASGFARAQFF.

The rearrangement uses TRBV4-1 and TRBJ2-3, with 10 bases lining up with TRBD1. The CDR3 runs 15 residues. The V gene end was trimmed by 3 bases and the J gene end by 3 bases; junction bases not matched to a gene: 3. Germline CDR1 reads MGHRA; CDR2 reads YSYEKL. CDR3 bases: TGCGCCAGCAGCCACGGACAGGGGGGAACAGATACGCAGTATTTT. It yields the protein CASSHGQGGTDTQYF.

V and J are TRBV18 and TRBJ2-5, with D tentatively TRBD1 (5 bases). V was trimmed by 1 base and J by 5 bases, leaving 20 bases between them. CDR1 and CDR2 (germline): KGHSH, LQKENI. The CDR3 sequence is 17 residues long. The CDR3 reads CASSPQKRSGPGETQYF. Written as DNA, the CDR3 is TGTGCCAGCTCACCACAGAAACGCTCCGGACCAGGGGAGACCCAGTACTTC.

The chain joins TRBV4-2 to TRBJ2-1; possible D gene TRBD2, 6 bases. Germline assignment: CDR1 LGHNA and CDR2 YNFKEQ. CDR3 length equals 15 residues. Trimming removed 4 bases from V and 8 bases from J, with 18 bases in between. This CDR3 reads CASSPTSSPIHEQFF. CDR3 sequence (DNA): TGTGCCAGCAGCCCTACTAGCAGCCCAATCCATGAGCAGTTCTTC.